Shown below are 2 T cell receptor beta chains from a single sample sequenced in a study of T cells in Graves' hyperthyroidism and ophthalmopathy. Amplification yielded TCR beta CDR3 regions, with RNA transcripts as the source. An initial round of RT-PCR targeting the TCR CDR3 relied on the HTBI primer set. TCRdb redid the calling of the multiplex PCR reads with MiXCR, one entry per CDR3 protein. The data hold fewer than 650,000 distinct CDR3 sequences, with roughly 13% observed a single time. The sample consisted of blood. Receptor source: a woman in her twenties or thirties with Graves' hyperthyroidism that later progressed to Graves' ophthalmopathy.

This clonotype has more than one count but fewer than ten. The gene calls are TRBV7-6 and TRBJ2-2, with D possibly called TRBD1 or TRBD2 (6 bases each). CDR1 and CDR2 from the germline V gene are SGHVS and FNYEAQ. This CDR3 comprises 15 residues. The V end was cut by 5 bases, the J end by 5 bases, with 15 bases between. The CDR3: CASSGLGGRTGELFF. The CDR3 region has the DNA TGTGCCAGCAGCGGGCTGGGGGGCCGGACCGGGGAGCTGTTTTTT.

Many counts were recorded for this clonotype. V gene TRBV24-1 combines with J gene TRBJ2-3, with D perhaps TRBD2 (7 bases). In germline, CDR1 is KGHDR, CDR2 SFDVKD. V was cut by 5 bases and J by 4 bases, with 21 bases left in between. The CDR3 runs 17 residues. CDR3 protein: CATSAFGGRMGADTQYF. The CDR3 DNA reads as TGTGCCACCAGTGCTTTCGGGGGGCGCATGGGGGCAGATACGCAGTATTTT.